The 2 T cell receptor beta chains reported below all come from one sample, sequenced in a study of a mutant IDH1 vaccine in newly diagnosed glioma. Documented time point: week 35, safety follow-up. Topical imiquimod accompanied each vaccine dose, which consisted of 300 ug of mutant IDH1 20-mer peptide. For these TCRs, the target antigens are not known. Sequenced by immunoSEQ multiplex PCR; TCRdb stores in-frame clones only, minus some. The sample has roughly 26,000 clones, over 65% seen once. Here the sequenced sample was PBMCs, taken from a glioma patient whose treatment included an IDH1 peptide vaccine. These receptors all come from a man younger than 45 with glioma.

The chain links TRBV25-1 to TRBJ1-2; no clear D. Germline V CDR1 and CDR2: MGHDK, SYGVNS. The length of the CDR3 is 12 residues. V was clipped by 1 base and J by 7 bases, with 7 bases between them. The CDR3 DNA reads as TGTGCCAGCAGTGAATTCAGCTTTGGCTACACCTTC. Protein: CASSEFSFGYTF.

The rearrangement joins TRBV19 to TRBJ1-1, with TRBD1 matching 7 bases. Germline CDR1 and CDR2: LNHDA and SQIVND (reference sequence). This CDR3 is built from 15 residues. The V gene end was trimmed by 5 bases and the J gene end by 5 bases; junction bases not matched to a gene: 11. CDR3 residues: CASSVSTGAGTEAFF. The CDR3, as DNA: TGTGCCAGTAGTGTCAGCACAGGGGCCGGGACTGAAGCTTTCTTT. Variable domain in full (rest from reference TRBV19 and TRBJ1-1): DGGITQSPKYLFRKEGQNVTLSCEQNLNHDAMYWYRQDPGQGLRLIYYSQIVNDFQKGDIAEGYSVSREKKESFPLTVTSAQKNPTAFYLCASSVSTGAGTEAFFGQGTRLTVV.